Detailed here is one T cell receptor beta chain. This record comes from a study of blood T cell repertoires in COVID-19. As for the study in general: Some COVID-19 samples were acute and others convalescent; all came from the United States, Italy and Spain.

Clones were read by immunoSEQ multiplex PCR, and TCRdb kept only the in-frame ones, dropping some. The sample consists of more than 80,000 clones, about 87% of them appearing once. Sequenced material: peripheral blood. The source of this sequence is a man in his forties with acute or convalescent COVID-19.

CDR3 DNA sequence: TGCGCCAGCAGCTTGAGTCCTACGACAGGGGTCCCCTACGAGCAGTACTTC. Translation gives CASSLSPTTGVPYEQYF. The V and J genes are TRBV5-1 and TRBJ2-7; 8 bases match TRBD1. CDR1 and CDR2 (germline): SGHRS, YFSETQ. The trim removed 1 base at V and 2 bases at J, leaving 11 bases unmatched. The CDR3 is made up of 17 amino acids.